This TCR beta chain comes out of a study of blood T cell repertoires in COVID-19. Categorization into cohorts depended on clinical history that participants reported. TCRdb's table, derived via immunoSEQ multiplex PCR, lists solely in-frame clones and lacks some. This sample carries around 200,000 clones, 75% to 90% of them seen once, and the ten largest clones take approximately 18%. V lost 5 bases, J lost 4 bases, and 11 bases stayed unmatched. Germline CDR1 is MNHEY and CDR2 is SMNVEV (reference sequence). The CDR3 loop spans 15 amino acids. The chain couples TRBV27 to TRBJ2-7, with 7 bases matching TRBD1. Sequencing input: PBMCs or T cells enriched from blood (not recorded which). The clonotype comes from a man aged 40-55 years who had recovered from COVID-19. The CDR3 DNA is TGTGCCAGCAGTCCCGAGACAGGGAAGTGGTACGAGCAGTACTTC. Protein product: CASSPETGKWYEQYF.